These 25 T cell receptor beta chains were all obtained from the same sample, sequenced in a study of T cell repertoires in aging, cancer and after chemotherapy. TRB rearrangements spanning V, D and J were amplified using mixed TRB-A/B primers. TCRdb called the multiplex PCR reads again in MiXCR, with one record for every CDR3 protein. The sample has about 9,200 distinct CDR3 sequences; under 45% are singletons. Peripheral blood genomic DNA, not sorted cells or RNA, was the template. Material: blood. Receptor source: a human donor in good health.

This clonotype was detected only a few times. The chain has TRBV13 and TRBJ1-1, with 8 nucleotides matching TRBD1. V gave up 4 bases and J gave up 5 bases; unmatched junction bases: 6. The CDR3 is 14 residues long. Germline-derived CDR1 and CDR2 are PRHDT and FYEKMQ (reference sequence). The CDR3 DNA is TGTGCCAGCAGCTCGGACAGGGAGGATACTGAAGCTTTCTTT. Translation: CASSSDREDTEAFF.

The genes are TRBV10-3 and TRBJ2-1, with TRBD2 identical over 9 bases. The CDR3 extends over 16 amino acids. Germline loops: CDR1 ENHRY, CDR2 SYGVKD. V shed 0 bases and J 6 bases; nucleotides not matched to a gene: 6. CDR3 sequence reads: CAISESGGRAGNEQFF. CDR3 bases: TGTGCCATCAGTGAGTCGGGCGGGAGGGCCGGCAATGAGCAGTTCTTC.

This clonotype showed up just a few times. The chain combines TRBV6-2 or TRBV6-3 with TRBJ2-7; D call uncertain. Germline V lookup: CDR1 MNHEY, CDR2 SVGEGT. This CDR3 has 12 amino acids. The germline V and J ends were trimmed by 4 bases and 5 bases, with 9 bases remaining between them. The CDR3 loop is CASSLTFNEQYF. The CDR3 coding sequence is TGTGCCAGCAGTTTAACATTCAACGAGCAGTACTTC.

The CDR3 sequence is CATSSENTGKNEQFF. CDR3 nucleotide sequence: TGTGCCACCAGCAGTGAAAATACAGGGAAAAATGAGCAGTTCTTC. The chain uses TRBV15 and TRBJ2-1; D might be TRBD1 (6 bases). Deletions cut 3 bases from V and 7 bases from J, with 16 bases between. The CDR3 is 15 residues long. Per germline, CDR1 LNHNV and CDR2 YYDKDF (reference sequence). The variable domain in full, completed from reference TRBV15 and TRBJ2-1, reads DAMVIQNPRYQVTQFGKPVTLSCSQTLNHNVMYWYQQKSSQAPKLLFHYYDKDFNNEADTPDNFQSRRPNTSFCFLDIRSPGLGDTAMYLCATSSENTGKNEQFFGPGTRLTVL.

This chain joins TRBV27 and TRBJ1-6; D is undetermined. V shed 0 bases and J shed 10 bases, with 13 bases lying between them. This CDR3 is 15 amino acids long. CDR1 is MNHEY, CDR2 SMNVEV, per germline (reference sequence). The CDR3 loop is CASSLSSGFGSPLHF. The CDR3 DNA follows: TGTGCCAGCAGTTTATCGTCCGGTTTTGGCTCACCCCTCCACTTT.

This clonotype occurred a few times. V gene TRBV27 combines with J gene TRBJ1-2; D may be TRBD1 (5 bases). Germline V gene data show CDR1 as MNHEY and CDR2 as SMNVEV (reference sequence). V was shortened by 1 base and J by 7 bases, with 28 bases between the two germline ends. The CDR3 is 19 residues long. The CDR3 region has the DNA TGTGCCAGCAGTTTATTCGGGGCAAGTATCGGACGGACGGTTTCTGGCTACACCTTC. Translated: CASSLFGASIGRTVSGYTF.

The CDR3 loop is CASSEVRAEQFF. CDR3 nucleotides: TGTGCCAGCAGTGAAGTCCGGGCTGAGCAGTTCTTC. The chain uses TRBV6-1 and TRBJ2-1, with no clear D. V was cut by 1 base and J by 9 bases, with 7 bases left in between. In germline, CDR1 is MNHNS, CDR2 SASEGT. The CDR3 runs 12 residues.

The chain is built from TRBV19 and TRBJ1-4, with D perhaps TRBD1 (6 bases). The CDR3 totals 14 residues. Germline V gives CDR1 LNHDA, CDR2 SQIVND (reference sequence). V was trimmed by 3 bases and J by 6 bases, leaving 11 bases between them. CDR3 DNA sequence: TGTGCCAGTAGTATTAGGTGGACAGATGAAAAACTGTTTTTT. Amino acid sequence: CASSIRWTDEKLFF. The whole variable domain, filled in from reference TRBV19 and TRBJ1-4, reads DGGITQSPKYLFRKEGQNVTLSCEQNLNHDAMYWYRQDPGQGLRLIYYSQIVNDFQKGDIAEGYSVSREKKESFPLTVTSAQKNPTAFYLCASSIRWTDEKLFFGSGTQLSVL.

The V call is TRBV7-6, the J call TRBJ2-3; D may be TRBD1 or TRBD2 (6 bases each). CDR1 and CDR2 from the germline V gene are SGHVS and FNYEAQ. The ends were cut back, 5 bases at V and 5 bases at J, with 8 bases in the middle. The CDR3 sequence is 12 residues long. Here the CDR3 reads CASSGGGDTQYF. CDR3 sequence (DNA): TGTGCCAGCAGCGGAGGGGGAGATACGCAGTATTTT.

This clonotype has a handful of counts. The chain joins TRBV7-6 to TRBJ2-7, with unresolved D. CDR3 size: 16 residues. CDR1 and CDR2 (germline): SGHVS, FNYEAQ. V was cut by 5 bases and J by 1 base, with 18 bases left in between. For the CDR3, the DNA is TGTGCCAGCAGCCCCGGCCCGAACCTTGGGTCCTACGAGCAGTACTTC. Protein: CASSPGPNLGSYEQYF.

The chain combines TRBV6-5 with TRBJ2-2, with TRBD2 matching over 8 bases. This CDR3 spans 13 amino acids. Germline V gene sequence: CDR1 MNHEY, CDR2 SVGAGI. The J segment lost 6 bases and the V segment lost 5 bases, leaving 2 bases of the junction unmatched. This chain's CDR3 is CASSSGSPGELFF. The CDR3 DNA reads TGTGCCAGCAGTAGCGGGAGCCCCGGGGAGCTGTTTTTT.

This chain connects TRBV27 to TRBJ2-1, with D uncertain. The CDR3 is 14 residues long. The V gene's germline CDR1 is MNHEY and CDR2 SMNVEV (reference sequence). The V and J ends lost 3 bases and 4 bases respectively, with 10 bases between them. This CDR3 reads CASSFRTDYNEQFF. The CDR3 DNA follows: TGTGCCAGCAGTTTCCGGACGGATTACAATGAGCAGTTCTTC.

The gene calls are TRBV30 and TRBJ1-1; D unresolved. The CDR3 extends over 11 amino acids. In germline, CDR1 is GTSNPN, CDR2 SVGIG (reference sequence). The V and J ends lost 5 bases and 10 bases respectively, with 14 bases between them. The CDR3 region is CAWDFTVGAFF. The CDR3 DNA reads TGTGCCTGGGACTTTACGGTGGGAGCTTTCTTT.

Only a few counts were recorded for this clonotype. The chain links TRBV19 to TRBJ2-3; 9 bases line up with TRBD1. CDR3 length: 17 residues. Germline V gives CDR1 LNHDA, CDR2 SQIVND (reference sequence). V gave up 4 bases and J gave up 0 bases; unmatched junction bases: 8. CDR3 residues: CASSTYGQGLSTDTQYF. DNA of the CDR3: TGTGCCAGTAGTACGTATGGACAGGGGCTGAGCACAGATACGCAGTATTTT.

This clonotype occurred a few times. This sequence joins TRBV18 and TRBJ2-1; 7 bases fit TRBD1. Germline V lookup: CDR1 KGHSH, CDR2 LQKENI. This CDR3 is 12 amino acids long. V shed 8 bases, J shed 5 bases, and the junction held 3 bases outside the gene matches. The CDR3, as DNA: TGTGCCAGCGCCCAGGGGGACAATGAGCAGTTCTTC. It specifies CASAQGDNEQFF.

The chain combines TRBV18 with TRBJ2-7; the match to TRBD1 covers 9 bases. The CDR3 has 15 amino acids. Germline V lookup: CDR1 KGHSH, CDR2 LQKENI. The ends lost 3 bases at V and 0 bases at J; junction bases unmatched: 3. The CDR3 DNA follows: TGTGCCAGCTCACCCCAGGGACAGGGCTCCTACGAGCAGTACTTC. Its protein is CASSPQGQGSYEQYF.

This chain joins TRBV7-6 and TRBJ2-2; possible D gene TRBD2, 6 bases. Germline CDR1 SGHVS, CDR2 FNYEAQ. The CDR3 is made up of 15 amino acids. V lost 4 bases and J 6 bases, leaving 15 bases between the germline ends. CDR3 nucleotides: TGTGCCAGCAGCTCCTCACCAACTAGCCCCGGGGAGCTGTTTTTT. It specifies CASSSSPTSPGELFF.

The gene calls are TRBV21-1 and TRBJ1-2; the D call of TRBD1 is as the table states it, not checked on the DNA. TRBV21-1 is reported as a pseudogene. There are 15 residues in the CDR3. CDR3 residues: CASSNGISRPRGYTF. The CDR3 DNA reads TGTGCCAGCAGCAACGGCATAAGTCGCCCAAGAGGCTACACCTTC.

The V gene is TRBV6-2 or TRBV6-3, the J gene TRBJ2-1, with D possibly being TRBD2 (6 bases). In germline, CDR1 is MNHEY, CDR2 SVGEGT. The CDR3 covers 14 residues. V lost 4 bases and J 4 bases, leaving 11 bases between the germline ends. The CDR3 reads CASSSEGLYNEQFF. CDR3 bases: TGTGCCAGCAGTTCCGAAGGACTATACAATGAGCAGTTCTTC.

This rearrangement joins TRBV5-4 to TRBJ2-1; 12 bases line up with TRBD2. V was clipped by 4 bases and J by 9 bases; unmatched bases: 8. CDR3 size: 15 residues. CDR1 and CDR2 from the germline V gene are SGHNT and YYREEE (reference sequence). CDR3 amino acids: CASSASSGGAAEQFF. CDR3 in DNA: TGTGCCAGCAGCGCCTCTAGCGGGGGGGCGGCTGAGCAGTTCTTC.

This clonotype has a handful of counts. This chain uses TRBV6-1 with TRBJ1-6; D is possibly TRBD1 (5 bases). The germline V gene encodes CDR1 MNHNS and CDR2 SASEGT. V was shortened by 2 bases and J by 6 bases, with 11 bases between the two germline ends. The CDR3 consists of 15 residues. CDR3 protein: CASSERGLSNSPLHF. The DNA for the CDR3 is TGTGCCAGCAGTGAAAGGGGCCTGAGTAATTCACCCCTCCACTTT.

A note on this clonotype: The germline gene is not matched at one end of the junction; a read error may be the cause. The V and J genes are TRBV27 and TRBJ2-5; D possibly matches TRBD1 or TRBD2 (5 bases each). Germline loops: CDR1 MNHEY, CDR2 SMNVEV (reference sequence). The CDR3 sequence is 15 residues long. CDR3 sequence (DNA): TGTGCCACCAGTGACTCCCAAACAGGAGGAGAGACCCAGTACTTC. As protein: CATSDSQTGGETQYF.

The chain combines TRBV7-6 with TRBJ2-3; 10 bases line up with TRBD2. V dropped 1 base and J dropped 4; count of bases not matched to a gene: 5. Per germline, CDR1 SGHVS and CDR2 FNYEAQ. The CDR3 totals 16 residues. The CDR3 region is CASSLGVAGGPDTQYF. The CDR3 DNA follows: TGTGCCAGCAGCTTAGGGGTAGCGGGGGGCCCAGATACGCAGTATTTT.

This clonotype has only a few counts. The rearrangement uses TRBV29-1 and TRBJ2-3; TRBD2 aligns across 10 bases. Germline V gene lookup returns CDR1 SQVTM and CDR2 ANQGSEA. V was pared by 2 bases and J by 7 bases, with 12 bases of the junction left unmatched. The CDR3 totals 16 residues. As DNA, the CDR3 is TGCAGCGTTGAACCTACGACTAGCGGGCCACCAAATACGCAGTATTTT. This encodes CSVEPTTSGPPNTQYF.

The table lists this clonotype with a few counts. The J gene is TRBJ1-6, the V gene TRBV27; no clear D. V was clipped by 6 bases and J by 12 bases, with 15 bases between them. Germline CDR1 and CDR2: MNHEY and SMNVEV (reference sequence). The CDR3 runs to 13 residues. This CDR3 reads CASRAVGVRPLHF. CDR3 nucleotides: TGTGCCAGCAGGGCGGTCGGGGTTCGACCCCTCCACTTT.